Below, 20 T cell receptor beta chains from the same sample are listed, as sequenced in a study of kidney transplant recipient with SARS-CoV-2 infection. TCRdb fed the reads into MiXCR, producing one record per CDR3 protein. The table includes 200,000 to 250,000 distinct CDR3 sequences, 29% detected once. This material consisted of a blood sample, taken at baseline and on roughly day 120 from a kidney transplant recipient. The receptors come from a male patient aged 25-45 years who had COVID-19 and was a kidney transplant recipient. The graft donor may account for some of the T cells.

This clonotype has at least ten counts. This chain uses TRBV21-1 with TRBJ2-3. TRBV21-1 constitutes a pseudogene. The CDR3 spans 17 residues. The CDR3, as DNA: TGTGCCAGCAGTCTTCGTATAGCTACAGTCATGCAAGATACGCAGTATTTT. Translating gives CASSLRIATVMQDTQYF.

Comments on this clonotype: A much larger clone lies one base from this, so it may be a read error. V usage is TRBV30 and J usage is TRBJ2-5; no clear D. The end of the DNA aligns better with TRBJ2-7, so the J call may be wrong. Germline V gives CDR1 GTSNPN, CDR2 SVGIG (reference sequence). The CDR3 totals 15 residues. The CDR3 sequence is CAWRDIVLSSCEQYF. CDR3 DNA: TGTGCCTGGAGAGACATAGTCCTTAGCTCCTGCGAGCAGTACTTC.

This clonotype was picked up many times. CDR3 sequence (DNA): TGCGCCAGCAGTCATAAATCAAGATCGCGAAAGACCTATGGCTACACCTTC. Translating it yields CASSHKSRSRKTYGYTF. The chain links TRBV10-1 to TRBJ1-2, with D unresolved. From germline, CDR1 is WNHNN and CDR2 SYGVQD (reference sequence). V lost 5 bases and J 4 bases, leaving 23 bases between the germline ends. This CDR3 region has 17 residues.

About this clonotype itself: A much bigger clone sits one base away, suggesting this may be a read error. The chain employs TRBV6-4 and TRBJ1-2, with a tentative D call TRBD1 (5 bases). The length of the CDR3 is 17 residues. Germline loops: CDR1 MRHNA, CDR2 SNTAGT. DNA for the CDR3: TGTGCCAGCAGTCATACAGGCTCACACGGAAAGACCTATGACTACACCTTC. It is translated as CASSHTGSHGKTYDYTF.

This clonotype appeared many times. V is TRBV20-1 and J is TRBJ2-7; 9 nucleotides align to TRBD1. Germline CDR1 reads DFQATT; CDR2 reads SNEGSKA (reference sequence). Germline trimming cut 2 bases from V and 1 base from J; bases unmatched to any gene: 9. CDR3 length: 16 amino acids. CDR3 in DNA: TGCAGTGCTAGAAGTGATGGGACAGGGTTATCCTACGAGCAGTACTTC. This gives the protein CSARSDGTGLSYEQYF.

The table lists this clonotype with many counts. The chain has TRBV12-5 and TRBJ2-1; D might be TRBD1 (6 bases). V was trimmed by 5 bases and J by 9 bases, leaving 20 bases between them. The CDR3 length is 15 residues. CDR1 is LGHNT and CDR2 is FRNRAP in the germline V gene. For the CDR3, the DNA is TGTGCTAGTGGTACTACGCAACAGGGAAGGGCTGAGCAGTTCTTC. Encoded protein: CASGTTQQGRAEQFF.

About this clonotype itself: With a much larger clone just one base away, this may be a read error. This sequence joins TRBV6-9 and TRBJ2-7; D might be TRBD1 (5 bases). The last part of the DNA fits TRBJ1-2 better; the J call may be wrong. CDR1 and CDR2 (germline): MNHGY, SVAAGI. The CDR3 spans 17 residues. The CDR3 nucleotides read TGTGCCGGCAGTCCTGGGGCGCCTTACGGAAAGACCTATGGCTACACCTTC. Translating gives CAGSPGAPYGKTYGYTF.

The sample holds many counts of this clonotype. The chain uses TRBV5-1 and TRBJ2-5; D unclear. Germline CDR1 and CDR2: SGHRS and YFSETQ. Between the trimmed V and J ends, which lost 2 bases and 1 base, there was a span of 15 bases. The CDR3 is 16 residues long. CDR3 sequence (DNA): TGCGCCAGCAGCTTTATAGCTGGACCGACCCAAGAGACCCAGTACTTC. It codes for CASSFIAGPTQETQYF.

DNA of the CDR3: TGTGCCAGCAGACGAGACACCCTTCGAAAGACCTATGGCTACACCTTC. Translated, it gives CASRRDTLRKTYGYTF. The rearrangement joins TRBV3-1 to TRBJ1-2; D ambiguous. The germline V and J ends were trimmed by 6 bases and 4 bases, with 21 bases remaining between them. The CDR3 runs to 16 residues. The germline gives CDR1 LGHDT, CDR2 YNNKEL (reference sequence). The full variable domain, with the rest looked up from reference TRBV3-1 and TRBJ1-2, is DTAVSQTPKYLVTQMGNDKSIKCEQNLGHDTMYWYKQDSKKFLKIMFSYNNKELIINETVPNRFSPKSPDKAHLNLHINSLELGDSAVYFCASRRDTLRKTYGYTFGSGTRLTVV.

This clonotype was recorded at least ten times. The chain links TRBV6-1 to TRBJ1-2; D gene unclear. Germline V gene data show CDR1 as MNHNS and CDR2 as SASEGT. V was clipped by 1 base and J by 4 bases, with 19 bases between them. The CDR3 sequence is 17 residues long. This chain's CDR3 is CASSEGLSMRKTYGYTF. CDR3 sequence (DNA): TGTGCCAGCAGTGAAGGACTCTCTATGCGAAAGACCTATGGCTACACCTTC.

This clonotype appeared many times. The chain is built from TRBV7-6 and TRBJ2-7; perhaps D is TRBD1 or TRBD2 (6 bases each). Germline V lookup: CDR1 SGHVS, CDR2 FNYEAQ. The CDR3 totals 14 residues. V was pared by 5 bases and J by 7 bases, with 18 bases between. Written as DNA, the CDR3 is TGTGCCAGCAGCGCGTCTCCGAGGGGGAGGGAGCAGTACTTC. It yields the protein CASSASPRGREQYF. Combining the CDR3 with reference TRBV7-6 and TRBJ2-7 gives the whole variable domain GAGVSQSPRYKVTKRGQDVALRCDPISGHVSLYWYRQALGQGPEFLTYFNYEAQQDKSGLPNDRFSAERPEGSISTLTIQRTEQRDSAMYRCASSASPRGREQYFGPGTRLTVT.

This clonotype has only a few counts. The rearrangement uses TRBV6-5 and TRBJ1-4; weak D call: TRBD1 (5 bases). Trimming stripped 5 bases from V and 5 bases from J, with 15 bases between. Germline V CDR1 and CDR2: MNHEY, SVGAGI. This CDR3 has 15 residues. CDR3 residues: CASSNTGTYNEKLFF. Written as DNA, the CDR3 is TGTGCCAGCAGTAATACCGGGACCTACAATGAAAAACTGTTTTTT.

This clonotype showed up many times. This chain's CDR3 is CASSFNRDAYEQYF. In nucleotides, the CDR3 is TGCGCCAGCAGCTTTAACAGGGACGCCTACGAGCAGTACTTC. This rearrangement joins TRBV5-1 to TRBJ2-7; D might be TRBD1 (6 bases). The V end was cut by 2 bases, the J end by 2 bases, with 11 bases between. The CDR3 contains 14 residues. The germline CDR1 and CDR2 sequences are SGHRS and YFSETQ.

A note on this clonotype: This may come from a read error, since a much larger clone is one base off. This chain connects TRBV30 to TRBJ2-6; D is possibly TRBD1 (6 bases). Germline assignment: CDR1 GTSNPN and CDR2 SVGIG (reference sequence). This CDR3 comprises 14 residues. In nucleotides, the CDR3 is TGTGCCTGGAGTACAGGGTCTGGGGCCAACGTCCCGACTTTC. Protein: CAWSTGSGANVPTF.

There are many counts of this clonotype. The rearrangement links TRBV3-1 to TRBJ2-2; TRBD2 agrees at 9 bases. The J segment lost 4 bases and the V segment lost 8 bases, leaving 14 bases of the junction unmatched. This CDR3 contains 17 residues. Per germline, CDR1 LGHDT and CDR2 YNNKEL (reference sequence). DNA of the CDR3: TGTGCCAGCGGACCTGTTTTTGCGGGAGGGCCCACCGGGGAGCTGTTTTTT. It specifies CASGPVFAGGPTGELFF.

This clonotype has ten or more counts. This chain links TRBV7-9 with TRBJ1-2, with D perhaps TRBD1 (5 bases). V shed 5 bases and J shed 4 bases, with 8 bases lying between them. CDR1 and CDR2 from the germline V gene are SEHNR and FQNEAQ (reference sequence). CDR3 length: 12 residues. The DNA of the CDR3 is TGTGCCAGCAGCCACGGGACCTATGGCTACACCTTC. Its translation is CASSHGTYGYTF.

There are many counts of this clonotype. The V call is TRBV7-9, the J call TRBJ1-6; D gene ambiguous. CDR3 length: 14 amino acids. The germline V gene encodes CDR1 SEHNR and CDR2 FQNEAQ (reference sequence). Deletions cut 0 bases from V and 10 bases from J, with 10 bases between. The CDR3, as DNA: TGTGCCAGCAGCTTAGCAGGGTCAGAGTCACCCCTCCACTTT. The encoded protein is CASSLAGSESPLHF.

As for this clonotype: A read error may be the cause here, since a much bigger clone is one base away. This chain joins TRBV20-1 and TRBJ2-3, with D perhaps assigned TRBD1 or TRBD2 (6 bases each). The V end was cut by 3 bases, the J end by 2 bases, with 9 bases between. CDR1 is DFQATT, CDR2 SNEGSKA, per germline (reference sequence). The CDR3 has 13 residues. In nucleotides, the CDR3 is TGCAGTGCTAGGGGGGGCTACACAGATACGCAGTATTTT. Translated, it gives CSARGGYTDTQYF.

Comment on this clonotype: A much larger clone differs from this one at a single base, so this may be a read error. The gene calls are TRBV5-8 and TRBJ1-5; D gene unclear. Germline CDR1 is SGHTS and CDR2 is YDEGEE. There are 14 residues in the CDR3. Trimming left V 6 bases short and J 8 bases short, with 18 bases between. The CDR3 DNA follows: TGTGCCAGCAACGAGGACCGGAGGGTTGAGCCCCAGCATTTT. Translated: CASNEDRRVEPQHF. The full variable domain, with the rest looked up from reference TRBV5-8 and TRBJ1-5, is EAGVTQSPTHLIKTRGQQATLRCSPISGHTSVYWYQQALGLGLQFLLWYDEGEERNRGNFPPRFSGRQFPNYSSELNVNALELEDSALYLCASNEDRRVEPQHFGDGTRLSIL.

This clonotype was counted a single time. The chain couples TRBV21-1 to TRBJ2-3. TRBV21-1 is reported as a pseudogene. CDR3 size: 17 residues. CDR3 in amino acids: CASSSKVATVTQDTQYF. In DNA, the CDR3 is TGTGCCAGCAGCAGCAAAGTAGCTACAGTCACGCAAGATACGCAGTATTTT.